The rows below give T cell receptor beta chains drawn from one sample of a study of shared clonotypes between healthy human individuals. Sequencing was performed with immunoSEQ multiplex PCR; in TCRdb, only in-frame clones are kept and a portion is missing. The table includes about 1.5 million clones, approximately 98% detected once. Sequenced input: naive CD4+ T cells sorted from blood. The receptors shown here come from a man aged 30-40 years in good health. Each CDR3 is given without its conserved first and last residue. The order of the fields is clone size, V gene, J gene, CDR3 protein. For some rows the clone size is stated as once, few or many, or as a class when expanded; others skip it.

>.|TRBV7-9|TRBJ1-1
ASSQTGAEAF
>.|TRBV5-1|TRBJ2-3
ASSLALGAGTDTQY
>.|TRBV10-3|TRBJ2-7
AIRGESPTLGYEQY
>.|TRBV6-5|TRBJ1-1
ASSYSGYTEAF
>.|TRBV5-8|TRBJ2-7
ASSRDGEQY
>.|TRBV5-5|TRBJ2-3
ASTQGSTDTQY
>.|TRBV5-1|TRBJ2-1
ASSYLLADSYNEQF
>.|TRBV6-5|TRBJ2-2
ASSYSTGAGELF
>.|TRBV5-1|TRBJ2-7
ASSSGLAGPLGQY
>.|TRBV6-5|TRBJ1-1
ASSSTQGITEAF
>.|TRBV5-5|TRBJ2-7
ASSSPGQGYEQY
>.|TRBV28|TRBJ1-4
ASSRGKQEKLF
>.|TRBV5-4|TRBJ2-5
ASSLTSSGTQY
>.|TRBV9|TRBJ2-3
ASSVDILGGQGDTQY
>.|TRBV7-9|TRBJ2-7
ASSHYFGTGINEQY
>.|TRBV28|TRBJ2-7
ASSQPDRAGVYEQY
>.|TRBV5-4|TRBJ2-1
ASSLALAPSSYNEQF
>.|TRBV5-6|TRBJ2-7
ASSSTYRGLQTYEQY
>.|TRBV5-4|TRBJ2-2
ASSPKGLAGGGAGELF
>.|TRBV28|TRBJ2-7
ASSSGTGIPPSSYEQY
>.|TRBV2|TRBJ2-1
ASRGSGRSDNEQF
>once|TRBV5-1|TRBJ2-6
ASSLLRAHSGANVLT
>once|TRBV2|TRBJ1-5
ASTGGMGLSQPQH
>.|TRBV5-1|TRBJ2-7
ASSLATGLAGVNEQY
>once|TRBV4-1|TRBJ2-1
ASSQDRGRPYNEQF
>.|TRBV7-2|TRBJ2-7
ASSLVGGSLGNEQY
>.|TRBV11-2|TRBJ2-7
ASSLVSQAAYEQY
>.|TRBV19|TRBJ2-1
ASSIGFGEGNNEQF
>.|TRBV6-1|TRBJ1-5
AGGNTIDLPQH
>.|TRBV5-6|TRBJ1-4
ASSLGQTVNEKLF
>few|TRBV7-9|TRBJ2-7
ASSFYGTGEY
>.|TRBV5-1|TRBJ2-7
ASSSRTAAYEQY
>.|TRBV6-1|TRBJ2-1
ASSGRGMSGRAYNEQF
>.|TRBV18|TRBJ2-7
ASSPTTAGHHYEQY
>.|TRBV30|TRBJ1-2
AWRGGGGYT
>.|TRBV18|TRBJ1-1
ASSRQRENTEAF
>.|TRBV10-3|TRBJ1-3
AISEFGQGAFGGNTIY
>.|TRBV11-2|TRBJ2-1
ASSPSHPVGYYNEQF
>.|TRBV6-6|TRBJ2-7
ASSYRDRGYEQY
>.|TRBV9|TRBJ2-1
ASSFPSGSSYNEQF
>.|TRBV19|TRBJ1-5
ASSPRTGWGQPQH
>.|TRBV5-4|TRBJ2-7
ASSLAGGEQY
>.|TRBV5-1|TRBJ2-3
ASSFSRLAGTDTQY
>once|TRBV18|TRBJ2-1
ASSRDSSYNEQF
>.|TRBV6-1|TRBJ1-5
ASSEAGGWDQPQH
>few|TRBV12-5|TRBJ2-2
ASGLVPRWDRHTNTGELF
>.|TRBV30|TRBJ2-2
AWRSGRAGELF
>.|TRBV19|TRBJ1-2
ASRQGAGYGYT
>.|TRBV9|TRBJ2-5
ASTRGSEETQY
>.|TRBV10-1|TRBJ1-1
ASSGRGVDTEAF
>.|TRBV7-9|TRBJ2-7
ASSSPARRLAGVYEQY
>.|TRBV6-5|TRBJ1-1
ASSFLGEGAF
>.|TRBV6-1|TRBJ1-2
ASSEGGDRIYGYT
>.|TRBV5-5|TRBJ2-7
ASSSIPTTSGSYEQY
>.|TRBV18|TRBJ1-2
ASSDYGRNYGYT
>once|TRBV18|TRBJ2-7
ASSPPGSRRRVEQY
>.|TRBV7-2|TRBJ2-1
ASSPFSGPRDEQF
>.|TRBV28|TRBJ2-5
ASSFQGAWQY